This passage covers 7 T cell receptor beta chains from one sample sequenced in a study of technical replicates of blood from several donors. The table came from immunoSEQ multiplex PCR; TCRdb's copy has only in-frame clones and leaves some out. The sample has 60,000 or so clones, around nine tenths seen once; the top ten hold about 5%. The sequenced sample consisted of PBMCs. These receptors all come from a human donor in good health. Some clones in this sample may be carry-over from other donors' samples.

The chain combines TRBV4-3 with TRBJ2-7; the D is unclear. Germline CDR1 reads LGHNA; CDR2 reads YSLEER. Deletions cut 1 base from V and 5 bases from J, with 15 bases between. This CDR3 has 15 amino acids. CDR3 protein: CASSQAVLTENEQYF. Here the CDR3 DNA reads TGCGCCAGCAGCCAAGCCGTCTTGACGGAGAACGAGCAGTACTTC.

The chain employs TRBV2 and TRBJ1-2; tentative D call: TRBD1 (6 bases). CDR1 is SNHLY, CDR2 FYNNEI, per germline. The V end was cut by 2 bases, the J end by 10 bases, with 17 bases between. This CDR3 has 14 amino acids. The CDR3 sequence is CASSERTAFPAYTF. CDR3 nucleotide sequence: TGTGCCAGCAGTGAAAGGACAGCCTTTCCGGCCTACACCTTC. The whole variable domain, remainder taken from reference TRBV2 and TRBJ1-2, is EPEVTQTPSHQVTQMGQEVILRCVPISNHLYFYWYRQILGQKVEFLVSFYNNEISEKSEIFDDQFSVERPDGSNFTLKIRSTKLEDSAMYFCASSERTAFPAYTFGSGTRLTVV.

This rearrangement joins TRBV10-3 to TRBJ1-3; D is perhaps TRBD1 (5 bases). Germline loops: CDR1 ENHRY, CDR2 SYGVKD. V lost 2 bases to trimming and J lost 9 bases, with 20 bases between them. This CDR3 is 16 amino acids long. The CDR3 DNA reads as TGTGCCATCAGTGAGGCCGGGCCCTCGGGGGGTTCCACCATATATTTT. Protein product: CAISEAGPSGGSTIYF.

CDR3 DNA sequence: TGCGCCAGCAGCGGGCGGGACGGACGGACCGAAGCTTTCTTT. It translates to CASSGRDGRTEAFF. The V call is TRBV4-3, the J call TRBJ1-1, with a possible D match to TRBD1 (5 bases). This CDR3 contains 14 residues. From germline, CDR1 is LGHNA and CDR2 YSLEER. V dropped 5 bases and J dropped 8 bases, with 18 bases sitting between them.

The chain recombines TRBV7-6 with TRBJ2-2; TRBD2 matches at 11 bases. Looked up from germline, CDR1 is SGHVS and CDR2 is FNYEAQ. J lost 3 bases, V lost 5 bases, and 5 bases had no gene match. CDR3 length: 16 amino acids. CDR3 sequence reads: CASSPTSGSYTGELFF. The CDR3 DNA reads TGTGCCAGCAGCCCAACTAGCGGGAGCTACACCGGGGAGCTGTTTTTT. Drawing the rest from reference TRBV7-6 and TRBJ2-2, the complete variable domain is GAGVSQSPRYKVTKRGQDVALRCDPISGHVSLYWYRQALGQGPEFLTYFNYEAQQDKSGLPNDRFSAERPEGSISTLTIQRTEQRDSAMYRCASSPTSGSYTGELFFGEGSRLTVL.

The genes are TRBV7-8 and TRBJ1-4; the D gene is possibly TRBD1 (6 bases). The CDR3 length is 16 residues. Germline loops: CDR1 SGHVS, CDR2 FQNEAQ. The V gene lost 2 bases and the J gene lost 2 bases, with 12 bases spanning the gap. In nucleotides, the CDR3 is TGTGCCAGCAGCTTAAAGAGGACAGCTACTAATGAAAAACTGTTTTTT. It translates to CASSLKRTATNEKLFF.

The chain combines TRBV6-6 with TRBJ1-2, with D maybe TRBD1 (6 bases). CDR1 MNHNY and CDR2 SVGAGI come from the germline V gene (reference sequence). The length of the CDR3 is 13 residues. The V gene lost 4 bases and the J gene lost 3 bases, with 9 bases spanning the gap. The CDR3 protein is CASSSQGYYGYTF. CDR3 sequence (DNA): TGTGCCAGCAGTTCGCAGGGGTACTATGGCTACACCTTC.